The rows below give T cell receptor beta chains drawn from one sample of a study of brain T cells in children with intractable seizures. Libraries were prepared by immunoSEQ multiplex PCR; TCRdb keeps only in-frame clonotypes and omits some of them. Altogether about 76,000 clones are present, about 93% being singletons, with the ten largest covering approximately 1.4%. The input for sequencing was peripheral blood, taken at surgery. Receptors originate from a boy in the first two years of life with tuberous sclerosis and intractable seizures. Each CDR3 is given with its conserved first and last residue. Each record gives: clone size, J gene, D gene, CDR3 length, V gene, CDR3 DNA, CDR3 protein. The D gene is left open where the match is weak. For some rows the clone size is stated as once, few or many, or as a class when expanded; others skip it.

NA TRBJ2-2 TRBD1 19 TRBV15 TGTGCCACCAGCGTCCCCCTAATGACCGGGACAGCGAACACCGGGGAGCTGTTTTTT CATSVPLMTGTANTGELFF
once TRBJ2-7 NA 14 TRBV6-5 TGTGCCAGCAGGCGGGCGGGGGCGGTCCACGAGCAGTACTTC CASRRAGAVHEQYF
NA TRBJ2-7 TRBD2 14 TRBV7-3 TGTGCCAGCAGCTTAAGCGGGAGTTCGGACGAGCAGTACTTC CASSLSGSSDEQYF
NA TRBJ2-3 TRBD2 18 TRBV11-3 TGTGCCAGCAGCTTAGGGGGGAGCGGGAGGCGTAGCACAGATACGCAGTATTTT CASSLGGSGRRSTDTQYF
NA TRBJ2-5 TRBD1 15 TRBV3-1/TRBV3-2 TGTGCCAGCAGGAGAGAACAGGGGAGAGCGGAGACCCAGTACTTC CASRREQGRAETQYF
NA TRBJ2-7 TRBD1 14 TRBV27 TGTGCCAGCAAGTTCCAGGGGGACCCTTACGAGCAGTACTTC CASKFQGDPYEQYF
NA TRBJ1-1 NA 16 TRBV2 TGTGCCAGCAGTGAAGCTACTCCCTGGGGGAACACTGAAGCTTTCTTT CASSEATPWGNTEAFF
NA TRBJ1-6 NA 11 TRBV5-5 TGTGCCAGCACCCTCGGGGGTGGCCTCCACTTT CASTLGGGLHF
NA TRBJ2-5 TRBD1 15 TRBV5-5 TGTGCCAGCAGCTCAGGGACAGGGGGCGGGGAGACCCAGTACTTC CASSSGTGGGETQYF
NA TRBJ2-4 NA 15 TRBV6-5 TGTGCCAGCAGTTACGGGGGGGCTGACAAAAACATTCAGTACTTC CASSYGGADKNIQYF
NA TRBJ1-1 NA 12 TRBV6-5 TGTGCCGGGAGGGGGGATTACACTGAAGCTTTCTTT CAGRGDYTEAFF
NA TRBJ2-1 NA 15 TRBV2 TGTGCCAGCAGTGTATCAGGACCGCTCGCCGATGAGCAGTTCTTC CASSVSGPLADEQFF
once TRBJ2-7 NA 14 TRBV28 TGTGCCAGCACCCTCCAGGGGGGGCCCTACGAGCAGTACTTC CASTLQGGPYEQYF
NA TRBJ2-1 TRBD2 16 TRBV5-1 TGCGCCAGCAGCCCACCGCTAGCGGGGGGGTACAATGAGCAGTTCTTC CASSPPLAGGYNEQFF
NA TRBJ1-5 TRBD1 14 TRBV4-1 TGCGCCAGCAGGGAACAGGGGAGCAATCAGCCCCAGCATTTT CASREQGSNQPQHF
NA TRBJ1-1 NA 14 TRBV19 TGTGCCAGTAGTATAGACGCCTTGAACACTGAAGCTTTCTTT CASSIDALNTEAFF
NA TRBJ2-7 TRBD2 16 TRBV30 TGTGCCTGGAACCTGCCGACTAGCGGAATATACTACGAGCAGTACTTC CAWNLPTSGIYYEQYF
NA TRBJ2-1 TRBD2 19 TRBV4-1 TGCGCCAGCAGCCAAGGGGCCGGGACTAGCGAAATCTCCTACAATGAGCAGTTCTTC CASSQGAGTSEISYNEQFF
NA TRBJ2-7 NA 13 TRBV12-3/TRBV12-4 TGTGCCAGCAGTTCAACAGGGTTCTACGAGCAGTACTTC CASSSTGFYEQYF
NA TRBJ1-6 NA 20 TRBV27 TGTGCCAGCAGTTTATATCTGCCAGGACCGCCGATGGCGGGGGAATCACCCCTCCACTTT CASSLYLPGPPMAGESPLHF
NA TRBJ2-2 TRBD1 15 TRBV5-1 TGCGCCAGCAGCACCCACAGGGGGCCCACCGGGGAGCTGTTTTTT CASSTHRGPTGELFF
NA TRBJ2-5 NA 11 TRBV5-4 TGTGCCAGCAGCTTGTACGGGACCCAGTACTTC CASSLYGTQYF
once TRBJ2-7 TRBD2 15 TRBV5-3 TGTGCCAGAAGCGCCCGGACTAGTCTGGCCTACGAGCAGTACTTC CARSARTSLAYEQYF
NA TRBJ2-1 TRBD2 16 TRBV7-8 TGTGCCAGCAGCTTACCGACTAGCGGGGTCTACAATGAGCAGTTCTTC CASSLPTSGVYNEQFF
NA TRBJ2-3 NA 12 TRBV19 TGTGCCAGTAGTATGGGTACAGATACGCAGTATTTT CASSMGTDTQYF
NA TRBJ1-1 NA 12 TRBV30 TGTGCCTGGAGCTCCAGACTCGGTGAAGCTTTCTTT CAWSSRLGEAFF
NA TRBJ2-4 TRBD2 17 TRBV6-6 TGTGCCAGCAGTCCCACCGGGACTAGCGGATTCAAAAACATTCAGTACTTC CASSPTGTSGFKNIQYF
NA TRBJ2-1 TRBD1 17 TRBV5-4 TGTGCCAGCAGCTTGGGGGGGACAGGGGGCGCGGGCAATGAGCAGTTCTTC CASSLGGTGGAGNEQFF
NA TRBJ1-2 TRBD1 14 TRBV7-9 TGTGCCAGCAGCCCCGGACAGGGTAACTATGGCTACACCTTC CASSPGQGNYGYTF
NA TRBJ1-2 NA 18 TRBV6-1 TGTGCCAGCAGTGAAGAAATGATTGTTCGAGGACTCCGAGGGGGCTACACCTTC CASSEEMIVRGLRGGYTF
NA TRBJ1-6 NA 15 TRBV2 TGTGCCAGCAGTGAATTTAGGGATCGGAATTCACCCCTCCACTTT CASSEFRDRNSPLHF
NA TRBJ2-7 NA 17 TRBV4-1 TGCGCCAGCAGCCAAGCCGCCGTCTCAGGTCGACCCTACGAGCAGTACTTC CASSQAAVSGRPYEQYF
NA TRBJ2-7 NA 11 TRBV11-3 TGTGCCAGCAGCCTAGACTACGAGCAGTACTTC CASSLDYEQYF
NA TRBJ1-2 NA 12 TRBV30 TGTGCCTGGGAACTCAGCGTGGGCGGCTACACCTTC CAWELSVGGYTF
NA TRBJ1-1 NA 12 TRBV5-1 TGCGCCAGCAGCTTGCATCAGGGTGAAGCTTTCTTT CASSLHQGEAFF
NA TRBJ1-2 TRBD1 13 TRBV11-2 TGTGCCAGCAGACAGACAGGGGGCTATGGCTACACCTTC CASRQTGGYGYTF